The clone carrying this TCR beta chain was detected only a few times. TCRdb used MiXCR to reprocess the 5' RACE reads, holding one entry per CDR3 protein. The repertoire consists of roughly 96,000 distinct CDR3 sequences, with roughly 10% occurring once and the leading ten covering approximately 17%. The sample originates from a study of T cells after yellow fever vaccination. V was pared by 3 bases and J by 0 bases, with 21 bases between. Germline CDR1 and CDR2: MNHEY and SMNVEV (reference sequence). This CDR3 spans 19 amino acids. The chain joins TRBV27 to TRBJ1-5; D is uncertain. This TCR derives from a man aged 18 to 35 who received the YFV17D yellow fever vaccine. The source was CD8+ T cells not binding an NS4B(214-222) dextramer, sorted from PBMCs, collected roughly 15 days after the first yellow fever vaccination. CDR3: CASSFLGGGGLNSNQPQHF. For the CDR3, the DNA is TGTGCCAGCAGTTTCCTAGGCGGCGGAGGACTAAATAGCAATCAGCCCCAGCATTTT.